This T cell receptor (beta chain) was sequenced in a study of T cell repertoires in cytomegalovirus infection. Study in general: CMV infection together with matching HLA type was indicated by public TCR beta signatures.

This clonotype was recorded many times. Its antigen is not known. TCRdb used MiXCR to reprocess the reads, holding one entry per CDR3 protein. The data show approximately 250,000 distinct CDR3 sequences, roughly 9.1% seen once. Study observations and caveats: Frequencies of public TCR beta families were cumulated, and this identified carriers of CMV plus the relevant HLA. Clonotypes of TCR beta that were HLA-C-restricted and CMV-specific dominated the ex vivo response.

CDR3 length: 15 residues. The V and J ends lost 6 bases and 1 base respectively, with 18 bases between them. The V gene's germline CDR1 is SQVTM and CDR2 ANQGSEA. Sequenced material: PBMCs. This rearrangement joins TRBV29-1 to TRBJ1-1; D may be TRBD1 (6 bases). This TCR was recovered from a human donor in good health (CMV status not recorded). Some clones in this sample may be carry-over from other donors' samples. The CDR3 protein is CSVQKGGLQNTEAFF. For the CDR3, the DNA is TGCAGCGTCCAAAAGGGGGGACTGCAGAACACTGAAGCTTTCTTT. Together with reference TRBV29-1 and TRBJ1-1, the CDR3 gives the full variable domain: SAVISQKPSRDICQRGTSLTIQCQVDSQVTMMFWYRQQPGQSLTLIATANQGSEATYESGFVIDKFPISRPNLTFSTLTVSNMSPEDSSIYLCSVQKGGLQNTEAFFGQGTRLTVV.